The T cell receptor beta chain under discussion was sequenced for a study of T-cell memory formation after mild COVID-19. Background on the study: Clusters of TCRs were largely donor specific. Study-wide results and caveats: Mainly in CM and EM were contracting CD4+ clones; CD8+ were in EMRA.

MiXCR was run by TCRdb on the 5' RACE reads, yielding one entry per CDR3 protein. The data contain a few hundred thousand distinct CDR3 sequences, around a fifth of them singletons. Germline V gene data show CDR1 as DFQATT and CDR2 as SNEGSKA (reference sequence). The CDR3 has 16 amino acids. Trimming removed 2 bases from V and 5 bases from J, with 18 bases in between. This clonotype was recorded a few times. Its specificity is unknown. This clonotype was sampled from an adult woman who had mild COVID-19 (a few samples of this study predate the infection). Cell type and time point are not known. The chain couples TRBV20-1 to TRBJ2-2; D tentatively fits TRBD1 or TRBD2 (5 bases each). Sequenced sample: PBMCs or a T cell subset sorted from them (not recorded which). The CDR3 is CSARRGGTSRTGELFF. The CDR3 nucleotides are TGCAGTGCTAGAAGGGGCGGAACTAGTAGGACCGGGGAGCTGTTTTTT.